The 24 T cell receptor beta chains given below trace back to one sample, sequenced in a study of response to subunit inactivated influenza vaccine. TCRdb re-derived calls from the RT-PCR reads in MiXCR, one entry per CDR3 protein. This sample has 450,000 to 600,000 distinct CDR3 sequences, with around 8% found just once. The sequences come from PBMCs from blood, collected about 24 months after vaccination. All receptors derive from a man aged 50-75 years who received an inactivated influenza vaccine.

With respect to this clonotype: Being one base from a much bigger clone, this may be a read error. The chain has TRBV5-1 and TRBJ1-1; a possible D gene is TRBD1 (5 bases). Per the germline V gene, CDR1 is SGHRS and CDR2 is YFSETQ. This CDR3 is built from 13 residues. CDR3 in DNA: TGCTCCAGCAGCCGGGACCCAGACACTGAAGCTTTCTTT. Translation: CSSSRDPDTEAFF.

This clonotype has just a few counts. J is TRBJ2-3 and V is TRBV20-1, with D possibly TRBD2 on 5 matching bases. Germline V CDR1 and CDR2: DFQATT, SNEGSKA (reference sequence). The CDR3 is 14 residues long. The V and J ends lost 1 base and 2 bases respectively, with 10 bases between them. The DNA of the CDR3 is TGCAGTGCTAGAGTTGCTAGCAACACAGATACGCAGTATTTT. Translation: CSARVASNTDTQYF.

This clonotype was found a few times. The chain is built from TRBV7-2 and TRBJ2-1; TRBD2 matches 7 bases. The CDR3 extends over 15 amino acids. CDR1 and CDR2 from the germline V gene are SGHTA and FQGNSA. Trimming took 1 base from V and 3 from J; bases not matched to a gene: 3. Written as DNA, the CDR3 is TGTGCCAGCAGCTTAGTGGGGGGGGGCTACAATGAGCAGTTCTTC. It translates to CASSLVGGGYNEQFF.

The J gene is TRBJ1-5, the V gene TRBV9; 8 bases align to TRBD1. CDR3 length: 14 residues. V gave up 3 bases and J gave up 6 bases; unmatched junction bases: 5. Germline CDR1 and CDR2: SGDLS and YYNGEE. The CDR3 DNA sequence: TGTGCCAGCAGCGCGGGACAGGTGGGTCAGCCCCAGCATTTT. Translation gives CASSAGQVGQPQHF.

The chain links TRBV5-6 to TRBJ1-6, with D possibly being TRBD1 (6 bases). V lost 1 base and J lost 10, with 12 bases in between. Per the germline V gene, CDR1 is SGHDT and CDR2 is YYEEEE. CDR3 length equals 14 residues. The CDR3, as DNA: TGTGCCAGCAGCTTGTGGGGGGGCTCGTCACCCCTCCACTTT. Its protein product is CASSLWGGSSPLHF.

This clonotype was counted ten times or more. The CDR3 sequence: CASSHDRATIGGEKLFF. The CDR3 coding sequence is TGTGCCAGCAGCCATGACCGGGCCACGATAGGGGGTGAAAAACTGTTTTTT. The chain carries TRBV14 and TRBJ1-4; D perhaps matches TRBD1 (6 bases). Germline values: CDR1 SGHDN, CDR2 FVKESK. This CDR3 has 17 amino acids. Between the trimmed V and J ends, which lost 3 bases and 7 bases, there was a span of 21 bases.

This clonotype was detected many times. The CDR3 DNA reads as TGTGCCAGCTCACCACGGGTGATCGGGGGCACAGATACGCAGTATTTT. Its protein product is CASSPRVIGGTDTQYF. The J gene is TRBJ2-3, the V gene TRBV18, with TRBD2 as a possible D gene (5 bases). Deletions cut 1 base from V and 1 base from J, with 12 bases between. CDR1 is KGHSH and CDR2 is LQKENI in the germline V gene. This CDR3 comprises 16 residues.

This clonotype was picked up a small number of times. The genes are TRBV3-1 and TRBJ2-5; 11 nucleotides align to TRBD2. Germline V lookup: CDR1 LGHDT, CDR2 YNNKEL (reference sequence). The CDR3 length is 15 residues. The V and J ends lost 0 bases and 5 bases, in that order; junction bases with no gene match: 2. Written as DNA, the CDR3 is TGTGCCAGCAGCCAAGATACTAGCGGGGGTGAGACCCAGTACTTC. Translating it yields CASSQDTSGGETQYF.

CDR3 nucleotides: TGTGCCAGCAGCGAGATACAGGGGATTGGGGGAGGCTACACCTTC. Protein sequence: CASSEIQGIGGGYTF. V and J are TRBV7-8 and TRBJ1-2; 7 positions match TRBD1. The V and J ends lost 5 bases and 8 bases, in that order; junction bases with no gene match: 14. This CDR3 region has 15 residues. In germline, CDR1 is SGHVS, CDR2 FQNEAQ.

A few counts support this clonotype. The CDR3 region has the DNA TGCGCCAGCAGCCGGGACAACTTGAACACTGAAGCTTTCTTT. The encoded protein is CASSRDNLNTEAFF. The chain combines TRBV5-1 with TRBJ1-1; weak D call: TRBD1 (6 bases). This CDR3 region has 14 residues. Per the germline V gene, CDR1 is SGHRS and CDR2 is YFSETQ. V dropped 4 bases and J dropped 0 bases, with 10 bases sitting between them.

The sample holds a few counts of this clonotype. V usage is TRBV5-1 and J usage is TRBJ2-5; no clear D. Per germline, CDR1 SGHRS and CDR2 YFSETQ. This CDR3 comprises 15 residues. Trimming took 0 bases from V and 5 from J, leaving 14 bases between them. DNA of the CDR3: TGCGCCAGCAGCTTGGAGGACCGTCGATCGGAGACCCAGTACTTC. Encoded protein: CASSLEDRRSETQYF.

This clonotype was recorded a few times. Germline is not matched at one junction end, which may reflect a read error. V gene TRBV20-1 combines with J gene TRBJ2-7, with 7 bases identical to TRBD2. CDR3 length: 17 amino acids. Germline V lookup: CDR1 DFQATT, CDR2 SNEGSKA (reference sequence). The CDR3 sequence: CCARQDLLGTTAYEQYF. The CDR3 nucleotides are TGCTGTGCTAGACAAGACCTCCTTGGGACTACCGCCTACGAGCAGTACTTC.

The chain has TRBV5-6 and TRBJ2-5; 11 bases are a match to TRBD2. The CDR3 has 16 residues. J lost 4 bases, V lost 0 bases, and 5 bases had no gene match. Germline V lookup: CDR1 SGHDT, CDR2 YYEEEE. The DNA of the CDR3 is TGTGCCAGCAGCTTGGGACTAGCGGGGAGACGAGAGACCCAGTACTTC. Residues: CASSLGLAGRRETQYF.

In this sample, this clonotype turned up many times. The CDR3 loop is CASSQVQGAGYGYTF. The CDR3 region has the DNA TGCGCCAGCAGCCAAGTCCAGGGGGCGGGCTATGGCTACACCTTC. This sequence joins TRBV4-3 and TRBJ1-2, with 8 bases lining up with TRBD1. V shed 1 base, J shed 4 bases, and the junction held 5 bases outside the gene matches. Germline CDR1 LGHNA, CDR2 YSLEER. CDR3 length: 15 residues.

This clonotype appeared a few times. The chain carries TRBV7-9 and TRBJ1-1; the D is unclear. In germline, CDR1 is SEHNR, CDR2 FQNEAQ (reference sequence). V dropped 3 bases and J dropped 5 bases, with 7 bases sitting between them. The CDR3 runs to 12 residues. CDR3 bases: TGTGCCAGCAGCTTCTTGATGACTGAAGCTTTCTTT. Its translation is CASSFLMTEAFF.

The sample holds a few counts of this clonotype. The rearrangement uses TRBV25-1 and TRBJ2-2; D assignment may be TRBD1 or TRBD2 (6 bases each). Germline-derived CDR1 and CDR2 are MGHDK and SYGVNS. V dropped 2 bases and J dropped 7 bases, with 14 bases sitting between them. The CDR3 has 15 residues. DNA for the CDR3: TGTGCCAGCAGTGAACGGCAGGGGACTTACGGGGAGCTGTTTTTT. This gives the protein CASSERQGTYGELFF.

The CDR3 region is CASSVGQNSLANTRGTGELFF. CDR3 bases: TGTGCCAGCAGCGTCGGTCAGAACTCTCTCGCGAACACCAGGGGCACCGGGGAGCTGTTTTTT. The chain carries TRBV9 and TRBJ2-2; perhaps TRBD1 as D (6 bases). Germline CDR1 is SGDLS and CDR2 is YYNGEE. The germline V and J ends were trimmed by 2 bases and 4 bases, with 30 bases remaining between them. The CDR3 extends over 21 amino acids.

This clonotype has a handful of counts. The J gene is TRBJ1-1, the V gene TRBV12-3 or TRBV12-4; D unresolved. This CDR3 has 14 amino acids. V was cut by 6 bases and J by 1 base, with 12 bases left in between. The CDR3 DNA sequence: TGTGCCAGCAGAACCTTTCTACAGAACACTGAAGCTTTCTTT. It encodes CASRTFLQNTEAFF.

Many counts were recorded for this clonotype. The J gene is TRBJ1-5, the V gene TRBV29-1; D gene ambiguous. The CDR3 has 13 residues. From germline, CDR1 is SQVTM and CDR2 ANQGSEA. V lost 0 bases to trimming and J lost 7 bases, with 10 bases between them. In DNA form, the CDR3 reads TGCAGCGTTGAAGATCTCCCGGGGCAGCCCCAGCATTTT. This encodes CSVEDLPGQPQHF.

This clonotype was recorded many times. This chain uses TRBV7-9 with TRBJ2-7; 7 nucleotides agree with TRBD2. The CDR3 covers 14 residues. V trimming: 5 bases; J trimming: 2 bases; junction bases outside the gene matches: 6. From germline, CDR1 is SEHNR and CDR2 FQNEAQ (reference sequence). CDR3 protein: CASSPAGIAYEQYF. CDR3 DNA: TGTGCCAGCAGCCCAGCGGGGATTGCCTACGAGCAGTACTTC.

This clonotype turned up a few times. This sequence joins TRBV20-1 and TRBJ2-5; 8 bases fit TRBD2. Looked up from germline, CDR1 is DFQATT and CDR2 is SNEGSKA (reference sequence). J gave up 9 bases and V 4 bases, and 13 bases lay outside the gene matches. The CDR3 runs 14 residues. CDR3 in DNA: TGCAGTGCTATACTACTAGCGGAGGTAACGGCCCAGTACTTC. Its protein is CSAILLAEVTAQYF.

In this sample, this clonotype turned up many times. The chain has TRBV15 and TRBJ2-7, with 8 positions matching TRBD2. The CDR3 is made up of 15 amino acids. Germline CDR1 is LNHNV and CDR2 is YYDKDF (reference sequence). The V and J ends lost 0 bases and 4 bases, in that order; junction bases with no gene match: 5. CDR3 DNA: TGTGCCACCAGCAGAGATTACGGGAGGGGATACGAGCAGTACTTC. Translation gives CATSRDYGRGYEQYF. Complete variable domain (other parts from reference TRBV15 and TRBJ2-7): DAMVIQNPRYQVTQFGKPVTLSCSQTLNHNVMYWYQQKSSQAPKLLFHYYDKDFNNEADTPDNFQSRRPNTSFCFLDIRSPGLGDTAMYLCATSRDYGRGYEQYFGPGTRLTVT.

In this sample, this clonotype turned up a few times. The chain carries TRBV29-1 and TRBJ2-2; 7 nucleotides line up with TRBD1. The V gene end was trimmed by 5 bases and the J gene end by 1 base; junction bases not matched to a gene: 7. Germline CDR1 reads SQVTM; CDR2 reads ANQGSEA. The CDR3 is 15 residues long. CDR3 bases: TGCAGCGTTCGCACCGGGACAGAGAACACCGGGGAGCTGTTTTTT. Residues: CSVRTGTENTGELFF.

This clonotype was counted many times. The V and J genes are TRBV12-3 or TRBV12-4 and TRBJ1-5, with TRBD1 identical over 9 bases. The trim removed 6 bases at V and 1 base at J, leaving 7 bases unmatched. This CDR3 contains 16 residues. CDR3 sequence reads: CASSLSGQGSNQPQHF. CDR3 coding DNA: TGTGCCAGCAGCCTTTCAGGACAGGGGAGCAATCAGCCCCAGCATTTT.